This T cell receptor beta chain was documented in a study of metastatic and nonmetastatic thyroid tumors. Each patient came to thyroid surgery without any prior treatment (of any kind). The CDR3 consists of 17 residues. The germline V and J ends were trimmed by 1 base and 2 bases, with 17 bases remaining between them. Germline CDR1 reads GTSNPN; CDR2 reads SVGIG (reference sequence). With MiXCR, TCRdb called clones anew from the PCR reads. The sample carries some 55,000 clones, around 20% recorded once. The chain has TRBV30 and TRBJ2-2; possibly TRBD1 or TRBD2 for D (5 bases each). Sequencing used blood. The receptor was isolated from a female donor with papillary thyroid cancer or a benign thyroid nodule (not recorded which). Some clones in this sample may be carry-over from other donors' samples. Here the CDR3 reads CAWSDLWGRDNTGELFF. CDR3 sequence (DNA): TGTGCCTGGAGTGACCTATGGGGACGGGATAACACCGGGGAGCTGTTTTTT.